This T cell receptor (beta chain) was observed in a study of response to subunit inactivated influenza vaccine. Study-level findings and limits: It was the authors' suggestion that each seasonal influenza vaccination recruits few new T cells.

The germline V gene has CDR1 SGHRS and CDR2 YFSETQ. The CDR3 has 15 residues. V was shortened by 4 bases and J by 10 bases, with 21 bases between the two germline ends. This clonotype was seen only a few times. What it binds is unknown. TCRdb redid the calling of the RT-PCR reads with MiXCR, one entry per CDR3 protein. The profile shows 700,000 to 900,000 distinct CDR3 sequences, 21% of them singletons. The chain is built from TRBV5-1 and TRBJ2-1, with D perhaps given as TRBD1 or TRBD2 (5 bases each). This TCR came from a middle-aged man who received an inactivated influenza vaccine. The sample was PBMCs from blood, taken about 5 days after vaccination. CDR3 sequence: CASSRDGAIPGEQFF. The CDR3 bases are TGCGCCAGCAGCCGGGACGGAGCTATCCCCGGGGAGCAGTTCTTC.